This T cell receptor (beta chain) emerged from a study of OX40 agonist ivuxolimab in advanced cancers. Turning to the study itself: It was permissible to have had prior anti-PD-1, anti-PD-L1 or anti-CTLA-4 therapy, and around 40% had some. Study-wide results and limits: Averaged across samples, CD8+ T cells carried more expanded clones than CD4+ did. There was clonal expansion of CD4+ and CD8+ blood T cells by week 6 at 0.1 to 3.0 mg/kg.

No patient had autoimmune disease or received systemic immunosuppression. Some clones are missing from TCRdb's copy, which holds only in-frame ones; the method was immunoSEQ multiplex PCR. Among about 81,000 clones listed, roughly 91% were seen once. V dropped 1 base and J dropped 0 bases, with 7 bases sitting between them. Germline CDR1 reads LNHNV; CDR2 reads YYDKDF (reference sequence). The CDR3 extends over 15 amino acids. With regard to this clone: Antigen unknown.

This receptor was taken from an adult with an advanced solid tumor such as melanoma, head and neck, liver or kidney cancer. The sample consisted of CD4+ or CD8+ T cells sorted from blood, taken in a trial of the OX40 agonist ivuxolimab. The J gene is TRBJ2-1, the V gene TRBV15; D gene ambiguous. In DNA, the CDR3 is TGTGCCACCAGCAGAGGTCCAACCTCCTACAATGAGCAGTTCTTC. Amino acid sequence: CATSRGPTSYNEQFF.